A single T cell receptor (beta chain) is shown here with its context. The data were obtained in a study of blood T cell repertoires in COVID-19. Overall study context: Samples of COVID-19 (acute and convalescent) were obtained from the United States, Italy and Spain. The cDNA or gDNA used as material had been derived from T cells, B-cell-depleted T cells, or PBMCs.

Germline CDR1 and CDR2: SGHDT and YYEEEE. Germline trimming cut 3 bases from V and 3 bases from J; bases unmatched to any gene: 8. The CDR3 runs 15 residues. Authors' methods: Scientists estimated how many nucleated cells there were by amplifying reference gene primers. Here immunoSEQ multiplex PCR was the method, and the copy in TCRdb shows in-frame clones only, minus some. Clone size and the V and J calls come from that table; the DNA yielded D and trimming. The data hold roughly 130,000 clones, with 70% to 85% observed a single time. The clonotype was recovered from a woman of 80 years or more with acute or convalescent COVID-19. The material sequenced was peripheral blood. This sequence joins TRBV5-6 and TRBJ2-7, with 8 nucleotides matching TRBD2. CDR3 DNA: TGTGCCAGCAGCTCGGGGGGGGTCCCCTACTACGAGCAGTACTTC. Its translation: CASSSGGVPYYEQYF.